These 14 T cell receptor beta chains originate from one sample sequenced in a study of post-analysis software for immune sequencing data. The study's findings and limits: TRBV segments more frequent in patients than in controls numbered five and included TRBV5-6, TRBV5-1 and TRBV20-1.

Antigen specificity for these receptors is unknown. Libraries were made from TCR beta cDNA, and they carried unique molecular identifiers. Each CDR3 protein gets one entry after TCRdb re-called the PCR reads with MiXCR. The sample yields hundreds of thousands of distinct CDR3 sequences, roughly 30% seen once. Sequences were obtained from blood. Receptors were obtained from a girl aged 10 to 17 with multiple sclerosis.

The chain employs TRBV20-1 and TRBJ2-1, with a possible D match to TRBD1 (5 bases). The germline V and J ends were trimmed by 6 bases and 7 bases, with 22 bases remaining between them. Germline CDR1 DFQATT, CDR2 SNEGSKA (reference sequence). The CDR3 covers 15 residues. In DNA form, the CDR3 reads TGCAGTGCCCCGTCGTACTCTGTGTCAGGGAATGAGCAGTTCTTC. Translating gives CSAPSYSVSGNEQFF.

The chain has TRBV3-1 and TRBJ1-1; 7 nucleotides agree with TRBD1. Germline assignment: CDR1 LGHDT and CDR2 YNNKEL (reference sequence). This CDR3 has 14 amino acids. V gave up 2 bases and J gave up 8 bases; unmatched junction bases: 8. The chain's CDR3 is CASSQITGVKEAFF. The DNA for the CDR3 is TGTGCCAGCAGCCAAATTACAGGGGTGAAAGAAGCTTTCTTT.

V and J are TRBV7-8 and TRBJ2-1; TRBD2 agrees at 7 bases. The CDR3 has 16 amino acids. Germline V lookup: CDR1 SGHVS, CDR2 FQNEAQ. V was pared by 4 bases and J by 4 bases, with 10 bases of the junction left unmatched. CDR3 DNA: TGTGCCAGCAGCTACGAGGGTAGCGGGTTATACAATGAGCAGTTCTTC. Translation: CASSYEGSGLYNEQFF.

This clonotype is a singleton in its sample. Relative to the germline gene, one junction end is altered; a read error may explain this. V gene TRBV20-1 combines with J gene TRBJ2-7; D remains unclear. CDR1 is DFQATT, CDR2 SNEGSKA, per germline (reference sequence). This CDR3 region has 13 residues. In nucleotides, the CDR3 is TGCAGTGCTAGAGAGGGTTCCAGCTACAAGCAGGACTTC. Its protein is CSAREGSSYKQDF.

The V gene is TRBV10-3, the J gene TRBJ2-5, with 7 bases lining up with TRBD2. V shed 6 bases, J shed 2 bases, and the junction held 0 bases outside the gene matches. The CDR3 is 12 amino acids. Germline loops: CDR1 ENHRY, CDR2 SYGVKD. The DNA for the CDR3 is TGTGCCATCAGCGGGGGGCAAGAGACCCAGTACTTC. Translated, it gives CAISGGQETQYF.

This clonotype has only a few counts. The chain combines TRBV20-1 with TRBJ2-1; 8 bases fit TRBD2. V dropped 4 bases and J dropped 6; count of bases not matched to a gene: 2. Germline assignment: CDR1 DFQATT and CDR2 SNEGSKA (reference sequence). The CDR3 sequence is 12 residues long. CDR3 bases: TGCAGTGCTACAGCGGGGGCCAATGAGCAGTTCTTC. Translating gives CSATAGANEQFF.

This rearrangement joins TRBV5-1 to TRBJ2-4; D is possibly TRBD2 (6 bases). The CDR3 spans 16 residues. V lost 0 bases and J lost 5, with 15 bases in between. Germline V gene data show CDR1 as SGHRS and CDR2 as YFSETQ. CDR3 sequence: CASSLAGGLAQNIQYF. CDR3 nucleotide sequence: TGCGCCAGCAGCTTGGCAGGAGGGTTAGCGCAAAACATTCAGTACTTC.

Concerning this clonotype itself: This may arise from a read error, as a much more abundant clone is one base away. The chain joins TRBV29-1 to TRBJ2-1; 8 bases match TRBD1. The CDR3 is 15 residues long. CDR1 SQVTM and CDR2 ANQGSEA come from the germline V gene. The ends lost 3 bases at V and 9 bases at J; junction bases unmatched: 13. DNA for the CDR3: TGCAGCGTTGACTTGGCACAGGGGGAGGCGAGTGAGCAGTTCTTC. Its protein is CSVDLAQGEASEQFF.

This clonotype appeared a few times. This chain connects TRBV6-5 to TRBJ1-2; D not certain. Germline values: CDR1 MNHEY, CDR2 SVGAGI. The CDR3 covers 16 residues. Trimming removed 10 bases at V and 2 bases at J, with 23 bases between. CDR3 residues: CAIRAGVPTGNYGYTF. The CDR3 nucleotides read TGTGCCATTCGTGCCGGGGTCCCGACGGGGAACTATGGCTACACCTTC.

This chain connects TRBV4-2 to TRBJ2-5; 16 nucleotides align to TRBD2. The CDR3 spans 18 residues. Germline V gives CDR1 LGHNA, CDR2 YNFKEQ. The V segment lost 1 base and the J segment 5 bases; nucleotides outside the gene matches: 7. CDR3: CASSQAGTSGGVWETQYF. The DNA of the CDR3 is TGTGCCAGCAGCCAAGCGGGGACTAGCGGGGGGGTCTGGGAGACCCAGTACTTC.

The V and J genes are TRBV3-1 and TRBJ1-1; TRBD1 might be the D (5 bases). CDR1 and CDR2 from the germline V gene are LGHDT and YNNKEL (reference sequence). Trimming took 4 bases from V and 4 from J, leaving 13 bases between them. CDR3 length: 14 amino acids. CDR3 loop: CASSPQTGGTEAFF. The CDR3 DNA follows: TGTGCCAGCAGCCCCCAGACGGGGGGCACTGAAGCTTTCTTT. The complete variable domain, with remaining parts taken from reference TRBV3-1 and TRBJ1-1, reads DTAVSQTPKYLVTQMGNDKSIKCEQNLGHDTMYWYKQDSKKFLKIMFSYNNKELIINETVPNRFSPKSPDKAHLNLHINSLELGDSAVYFCASSPQTGGTEAFFGQGTRLTVV.

V gene TRBV7-9 combines with J gene TRBJ2-7; no reliable D call. V lost 7 bases and J lost 3, with 16 bases in between. CDR1 is SEHNR, CDR2 FQNEAQ, per germline (reference sequence). This CDR3 is built from 14 residues. Here the CDR3 reads CASNGDLVSYEQYF. CDR3 sequence (DNA): TGTGCCAGCAATGGAGATTTGGTGAGCTACGAGCAGTACTTC.

J is TRBJ2-7 and V is TRBV3-1; 8 nucleotides line up with TRBD2. Trimming removed 4 bases from V and 3 bases from J; junction bases left unmatched: 8. Germline lookup yields CDR1 LGHDT and CDR2 YNNKEL (reference sequence). This CDR3 has 15 residues. The CDR3 sequence: CASSLRLARVYEQYF. Here the CDR3 DNA reads TGTGCCAGCAGCCTCCGACTAGCGCGAGTCTACGAGCAGTACTTC.

The chain combines TRBV12-1 with TRBJ1-2. TRBV12-1 is described as a pseudogene. This CDR3 spans 13 amino acids. CDR3 coding DNA: TGTGCCAGCAGCTTTTTAGGTTCGGCCGGCTACACCTTC. It yields the protein CASSFLGSAGYTF.